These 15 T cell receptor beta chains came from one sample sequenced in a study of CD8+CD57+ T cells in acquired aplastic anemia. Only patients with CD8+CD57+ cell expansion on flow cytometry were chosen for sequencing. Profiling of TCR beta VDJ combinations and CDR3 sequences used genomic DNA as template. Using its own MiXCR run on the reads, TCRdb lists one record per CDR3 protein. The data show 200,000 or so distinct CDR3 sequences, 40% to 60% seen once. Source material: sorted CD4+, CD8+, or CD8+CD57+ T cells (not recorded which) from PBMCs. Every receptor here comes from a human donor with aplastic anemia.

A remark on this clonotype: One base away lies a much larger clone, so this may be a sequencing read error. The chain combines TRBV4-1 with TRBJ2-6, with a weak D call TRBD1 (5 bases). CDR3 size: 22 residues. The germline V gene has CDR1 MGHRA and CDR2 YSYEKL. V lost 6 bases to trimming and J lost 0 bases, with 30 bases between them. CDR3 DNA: TGCGCCAGCAGTCCCTTCACCGGGCCCAGGGAAGTAAGAGCCTCTGGGGCCAACGTCCTGACTTTC. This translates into CASSPFTGPREVRASGANVLTF.

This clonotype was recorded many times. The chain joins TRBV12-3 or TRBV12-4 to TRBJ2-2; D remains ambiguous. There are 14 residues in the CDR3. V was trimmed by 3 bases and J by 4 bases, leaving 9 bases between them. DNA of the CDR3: TGTGCCAGCAGTTTTGGACGAAGCACCGGGGAGCTGTTTTTT. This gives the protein CASSFGRSTGELFF.

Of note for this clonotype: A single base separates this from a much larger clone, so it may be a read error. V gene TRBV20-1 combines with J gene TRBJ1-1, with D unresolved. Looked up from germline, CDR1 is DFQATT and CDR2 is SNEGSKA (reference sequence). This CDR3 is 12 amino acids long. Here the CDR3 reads CSVSGVSTGAFF. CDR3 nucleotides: TGCAGTGTCAGTGGGGTTAGCACTGGAGCTTTCTTT.

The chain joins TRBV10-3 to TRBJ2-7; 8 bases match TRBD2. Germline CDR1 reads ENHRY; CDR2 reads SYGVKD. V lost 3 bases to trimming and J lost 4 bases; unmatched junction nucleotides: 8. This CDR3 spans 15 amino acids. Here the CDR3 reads CAISDMTSVRYEQYF. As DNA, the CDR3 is TGTGCCATCAGTGACATGACTAGCGTTCGGTACGAGCAGTACTTC.

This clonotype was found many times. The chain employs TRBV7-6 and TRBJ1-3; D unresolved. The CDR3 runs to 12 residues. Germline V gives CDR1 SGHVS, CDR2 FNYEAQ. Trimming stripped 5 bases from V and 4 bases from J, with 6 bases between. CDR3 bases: TGTGCCAGCAGCAGGACCGGAAACACCATATATTTT. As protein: CASSRTGNTIYF.

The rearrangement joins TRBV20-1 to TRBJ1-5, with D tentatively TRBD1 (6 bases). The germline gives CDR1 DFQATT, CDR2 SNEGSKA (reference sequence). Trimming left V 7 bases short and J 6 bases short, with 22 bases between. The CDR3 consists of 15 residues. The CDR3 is CSGVSHREGGQPQHF. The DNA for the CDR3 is TGCAGTGGGGTGTCACACAGGGAGGGTGGTCAGCCCCAGCATTTT.

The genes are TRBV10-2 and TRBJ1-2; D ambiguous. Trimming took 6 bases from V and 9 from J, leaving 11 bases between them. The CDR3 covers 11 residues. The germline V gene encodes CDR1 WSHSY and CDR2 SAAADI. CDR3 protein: CASSDLSSYTF. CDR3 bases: TGCGCCAGCAGCGACTTGTCCAGCTACACCTTC.

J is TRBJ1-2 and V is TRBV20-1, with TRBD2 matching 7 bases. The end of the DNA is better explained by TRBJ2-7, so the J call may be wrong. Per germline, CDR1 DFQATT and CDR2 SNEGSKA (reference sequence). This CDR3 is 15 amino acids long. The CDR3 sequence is CSARDGGGRTYEQYF. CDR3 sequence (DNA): TGCAGTGCTAGAGATGGGGGAGGGAGAACCTACGAGCAGTACTTC.

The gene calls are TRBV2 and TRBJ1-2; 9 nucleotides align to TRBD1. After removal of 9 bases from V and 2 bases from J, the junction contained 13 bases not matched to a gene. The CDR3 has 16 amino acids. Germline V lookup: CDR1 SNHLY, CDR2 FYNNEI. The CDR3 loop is CASVGMTGGTNYGYTF. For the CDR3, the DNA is TGTGCCAGTGTCGGTATGACAGGGGGAACAAACTATGGCTACACCTTC.

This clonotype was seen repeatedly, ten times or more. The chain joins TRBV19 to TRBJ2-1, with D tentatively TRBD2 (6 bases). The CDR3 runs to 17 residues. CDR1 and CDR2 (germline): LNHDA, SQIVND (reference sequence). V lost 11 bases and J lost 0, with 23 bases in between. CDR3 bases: TGTGCCTCCAAAGTACGGGGGAGGTCCCCCTCCTACAATGAGCAGTTCTTC. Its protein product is CASKVRGRSPSYNEQFF.

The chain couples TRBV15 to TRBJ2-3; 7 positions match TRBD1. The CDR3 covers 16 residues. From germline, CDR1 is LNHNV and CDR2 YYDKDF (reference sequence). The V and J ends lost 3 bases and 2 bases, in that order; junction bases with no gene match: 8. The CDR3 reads CATSSLGTDDTDTQYF. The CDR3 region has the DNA TGTGCCACCAGCAGTCTCGGGACAGATGACACAGATACGCAGTATTTT.

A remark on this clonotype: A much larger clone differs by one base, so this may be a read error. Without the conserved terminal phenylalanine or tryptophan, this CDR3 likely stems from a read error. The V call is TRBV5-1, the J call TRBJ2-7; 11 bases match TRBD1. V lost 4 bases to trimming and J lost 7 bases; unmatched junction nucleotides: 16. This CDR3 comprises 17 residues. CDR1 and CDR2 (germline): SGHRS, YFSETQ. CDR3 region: CASSVGLTDRGPVEQYL. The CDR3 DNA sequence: TGCGCCAGCAGCGTGGGATTGACGGACAGGGGGCCTGTAGAGCAGTACCTC.

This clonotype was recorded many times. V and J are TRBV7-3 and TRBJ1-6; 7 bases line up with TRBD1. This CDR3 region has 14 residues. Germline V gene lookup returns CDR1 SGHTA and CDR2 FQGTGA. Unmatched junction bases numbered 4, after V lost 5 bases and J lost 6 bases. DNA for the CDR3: TGTGCCAGCAGCCCGGGACAGTTTAATTCACCCCTCCACTTT. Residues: CASSPGQFNSPLHF.

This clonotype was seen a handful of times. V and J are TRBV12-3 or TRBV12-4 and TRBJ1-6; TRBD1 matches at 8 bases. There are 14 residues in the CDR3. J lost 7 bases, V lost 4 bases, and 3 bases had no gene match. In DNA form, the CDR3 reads TGTGCCAGCAGTTCTGGACAGGGAAATTCACCCCTCCACTTT. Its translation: CASSSGQGNSPLHF.

The CDR3 nucleotides read TGTGCCATCAGTGAATTTACTAGCGGGAGGCGCAATGAGCAGTTCTTC. This encodes CAISEFTSGRRNEQFF. The chain has TRBV10-3 and TRBJ2-1, with 12 positions matching TRBD2. The CDR3 extends over 16 amino acids. Germline lookup yields CDR1 ENHRY and CDR2 SYGVKD. J gave up 6 bases and V 3 bases, and 6 bases lay outside the gene matches.